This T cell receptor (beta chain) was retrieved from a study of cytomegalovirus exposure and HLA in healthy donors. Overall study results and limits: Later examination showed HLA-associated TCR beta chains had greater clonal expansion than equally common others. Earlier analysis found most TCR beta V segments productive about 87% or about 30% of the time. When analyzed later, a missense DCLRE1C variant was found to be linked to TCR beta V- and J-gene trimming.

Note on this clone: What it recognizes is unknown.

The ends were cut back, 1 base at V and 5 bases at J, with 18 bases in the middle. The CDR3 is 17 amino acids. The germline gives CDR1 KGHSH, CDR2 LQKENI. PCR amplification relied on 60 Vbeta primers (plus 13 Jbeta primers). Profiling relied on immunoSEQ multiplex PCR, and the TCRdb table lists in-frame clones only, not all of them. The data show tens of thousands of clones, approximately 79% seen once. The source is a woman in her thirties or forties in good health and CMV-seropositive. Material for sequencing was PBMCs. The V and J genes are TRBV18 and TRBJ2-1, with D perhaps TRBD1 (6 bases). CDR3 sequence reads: CASSPLTLQDSDNEQFF. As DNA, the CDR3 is TGTGCCAGCTCACCACTGACACTTCAGGACAGTGACAATGAGCAGTTCTTC.